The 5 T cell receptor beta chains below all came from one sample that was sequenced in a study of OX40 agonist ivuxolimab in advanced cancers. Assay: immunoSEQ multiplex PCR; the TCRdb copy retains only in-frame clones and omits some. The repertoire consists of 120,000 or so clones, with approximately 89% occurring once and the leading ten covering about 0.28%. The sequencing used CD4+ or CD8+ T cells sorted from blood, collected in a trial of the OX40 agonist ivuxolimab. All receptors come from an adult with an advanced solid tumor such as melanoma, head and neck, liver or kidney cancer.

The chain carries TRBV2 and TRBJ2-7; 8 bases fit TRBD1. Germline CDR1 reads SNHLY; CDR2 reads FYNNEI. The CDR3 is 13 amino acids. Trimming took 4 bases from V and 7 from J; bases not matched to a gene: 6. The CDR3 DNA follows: TGTGCCAGCAGTGTCGGCACAGGGGGGGAGCAGTACTTC. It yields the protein CASSVGTGGEQYF.

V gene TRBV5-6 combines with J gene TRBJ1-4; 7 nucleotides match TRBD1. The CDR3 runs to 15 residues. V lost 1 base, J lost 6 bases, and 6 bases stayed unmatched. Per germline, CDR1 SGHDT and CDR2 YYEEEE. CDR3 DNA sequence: TGTGCCAGCAGCTTGTCGACAGGGTGGGATGAAAAACTGTTTTTT. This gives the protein CASSLSTGWDEKLFF. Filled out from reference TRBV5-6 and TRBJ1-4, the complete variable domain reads DAGVTQSPTHLIKTRGQQVTLRCSPKSGHDTVSWYQQALGQGPQFIFQYYEEEERQRGNFPDRFSGHQFPNYSSELNVNALLLGDSALYLCASSLSTGWDEKLFFGSGTQLSVL.

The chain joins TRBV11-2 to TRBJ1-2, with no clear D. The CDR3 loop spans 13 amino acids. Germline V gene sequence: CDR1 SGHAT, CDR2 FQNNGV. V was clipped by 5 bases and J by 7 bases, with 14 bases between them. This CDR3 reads CASSADKIVGYTF. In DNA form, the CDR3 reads TGTGCCAGCAGCGCCGACAAGATAGTTGGCTACACCTTC.

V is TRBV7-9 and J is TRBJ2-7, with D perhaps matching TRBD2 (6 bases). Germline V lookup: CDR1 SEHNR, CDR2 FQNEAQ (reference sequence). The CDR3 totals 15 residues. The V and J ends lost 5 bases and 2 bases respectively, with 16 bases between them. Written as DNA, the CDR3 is TGTGCCAGCAGCCGGGACTCGGACCAAGCCTACGAGCAGTACTTC. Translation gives CASSRDSDQAYEQYF.

CDR3 region: CASSQEGRGSNTEAFF. Here the CDR3 DNA reads TGTGCCAGCAGCCAAGAGGGAAGGGGCTCGAACACTGAAGCTTTCTTT. The chain is built from TRBV4-2 and TRBJ1-1; tentatively, D is TRBD1 (5 bases). The CDR3 covers 16 residues. Germline V gene lookup returns CDR1 LGHNA and CDR2 YNFKEQ. The V and J ends lost 0 bases and 1 base respectively, with 12 bases between them.